The rows below give T cell receptor beta chains drawn from one sample of a study of shared clonotypes between healthy human individuals. Sequencing used immunoSEQ multiplex PCR; TCRdb keeps in-frame clones, though not all of them. The sample consists of 2,500,000 or so clones, roughly 93% of them appearing once. The specimen sequenced was naive CD4+ T cells from PBMCs. The receptors stem from a man younger than 35 in good health. Some clones in this sample may be carry-over from other donors' samples. Both conserved end residues are part of each CDR3. D genes are given only for firm matches. The listing skips clone size in some rows; elsewhere it reads once, few, many or a size class.

-	TRBD2	TRBJ2-2	TRBV9	CASSGTSGTTGELFF	TGTGCCAGCAGCGGAACTAGCGGGACGACCGGGGAGCTGTTTTTT
-	-	TRBJ1-2	TRBV28	CASSPPLRVGGYTF	TGTGCCAGCAGTCCCCCCCTTAGGGTTGGAGGCTACACCTTC
-	TRBD2	TRBJ2-6	TRBV7-2	CASSLAAGGRSHGGGANVLTF	TGTGCCAGCAGTTTAGCCGCGGGAGGGCGTAGTCATGGTGGTGGGGCCAACGTCCTGACTTTC
-	-	TRBJ1-2	TRBV19	CASTPGTIFNYGYTF	TGTGCCAGTACCCCGGGGACGATATTTAACTATGGCTACACCTTC
-	-	TRBJ1-5	TRBV2	CASSLGRVGNQPQHF	TGTGCCAGCAGTCTCGGCAGGGTCGGGAATCAGCCCCAGCATTTT
-	-	TRBJ2-3	TRBV27	CAPQVGTQYF	TGTGCCCCCCAGGTGGGGACGCAGTATTTT
-	TRBD2	TRBJ2-1	TRBV6-5	CASSWMGGGSYNEQFF	TGTGCCAGCAGTTGGATGGGGGGGGGCTCCTACAATGAGCAGTTCTTC
once	-	TRBJ2-5	TRBV29-1	CSASGLEGETQYF	TGCAGCGCGAGCGGACTGGAGGGAGAGACCCAGTACTTC
-	TRBD2	TRBJ2-7	TRBV15	CATSRVGLASKEQYF	TGTGCCACCAGCAGAGTGGGACTAGCGAGCAAGGAGCAGTACTTC
-	TRBD1	TRBJ1-6	TRBV9	CASSPLGQGMTLHF	TGTGCCAGCAGCCCCTTGGGACAGGGCATGACCCTCCACTTT
-	-	TRBJ2-2	TRBV18	CASSPSPGYTGELFF	TGTGCCAGCTCACCCTCGCCAGGATACACCGGGGAGCTGTTTTTT
-	-	TRBJ2-1	TRBV4-2	CASSQDLGLPEYNEQFF	TGTGCCAGCAGCCAAGATCTCGGACTACCGGAGTACAATGAGCAGTTCTTC
-	-	TRBJ1-2	TRBV14	CASSPLYAASGYGYTF	TGTGCCAGCAGCCCCCTGTACGCCGCCTCCGGCTATGGCTACACCTTC
-	-	TRBJ2-5	TRBV2	CASSERGDPAETQYF	TGTGCCAGCAGTGAACGCGGGGACCCGGCAGAGACCCAGTACTTC
-	TRBD2	TRBJ2-5	TRBV5-1	CASSLVGLVERTQYF	TGCGCCAGCAGCTTGGTTGGACTAGTTGAACGGACCCAGTACTTC
once	-	TRBJ2-1	TRBV14	CASSQDLETWQFF	TGTGCCAGCAGCCAAGATTTGGAGACCTGGCAGTTCTTC
-	TRBD1	TRBJ1-2	TRBV6-5	CASKTGGSVYGYTF	TGTGCCAGCAAGACAGGGGGCAGCGTCTATGGCTACACCTTC
-	TRBD2	TRBJ2-1	TRBV28	CASSLLAGSNNEQFF	TGTGCCAGCAGTTTATTAGCGGGTAGTAACAATGAGCAGTTCTTC
-	-	TRBJ2-3	TRBV19	CASSIGGGAATDTQYF	TGTGCCAGTAGTATAGGAGGAGGCGCAGCCACAGATACGCAGTATTTT
-	-	TRBJ2-1	TRBV28	CASIGGSKAYNEQFF	TGTGCCAGCATCGGGGGATCAAAGGCCTACAATGAGCAGTTCTTC
-	-	TRBJ1-4	TRBV6-6	CASTYSSGAGEKLFF	TGTGCCAGCACCTACAGTTCTGGGGCAGGGGAAAAACTGTTTTTT
-	-	TRBJ2-4	TRBV5-1	CASNQEGNIQYF	TGCGCCAGCAACCAGGAGGGGAACATTCAGTACTTC
-	-	TRBJ2-4	TRBV5-1	CASSLADGSLAKNIQYF	TGCGCCAGCAGCTTGGCGGACGGCTCGTTAGCCAAAAACATTCAGTACTTC
once	-	TRBJ1-3	TRBV5-1	CASSPGGAGNTIYF	TGCGCCAGCAGCCCGGGAGGGGCCGGAAACACCATATATTTT
-	TRBD2	TRBJ2-7	TRBV9	CANDAYKREGSYEQYF	TGTGCCAACGACGCTTATAAGCGGGAGGGCTCCTACGAGCAGTACTTC
-	-	TRBJ2-7	TRBV30	CAWSFGLATYEQYF	TGTGCCTGGAGTTTCGGACTTGCCACCTACGAGCAGTACTTC
-	TRBD1	TRBJ2-1	TRBV25-1	CASSDKTGTGNEQFF	TGTGCCAGCAGTGATAAAACCGGGACAGGGAATGAGCAGTTCTTC
-	TRBD2	TRBJ2-3	TRBV10-3	CAISELAGALTADTQYF	TGTGCCATCAGTGAGCTAGCGGGAGCCCTGACGGCAGATACGCAGTATTTT
-	TRBD1	TRBJ2-7	TRBV5-1	CASSPGTAVSYEQYF	TGCGCCAGCAGTCCCGGGACAGCGGTATCCTACGAGCAGTACTTC
-	TRBD2	TRBJ2-3	TRBV5-1	CASSSLGAGVGDTQYF	TGCGCCAGCAGCTCCTTAGGAGCGGGAGTAGGAGATACGCAGTATTTT
-	-	TRBJ1-2	TRBV5-1	CASSITSPGNGYTF	TGCGCCAGCAGTATCACCAGCCCAGGGAATGGCTACACCTTC
-	-	TRBJ2-1	TRBV29-1	CSVGRVGDGEQFF	TGCAGCGTTGGGCGGGTAGGGGACGGTGAGCAGTTCTTC
once	TRBD1	TRBJ1-2	TRBV27	CASSPTGVGYTF	TGTGCCAGCAGCCCGACAGGGGTCGGCTACACCTTC
-	-	TRBJ2-5	TRBV6-1	CARSRGSGETQYF	TGTGCCAGGTCCCGGGGGTCGGGAGAGACCCAGTACTTC
-	-	TRBJ2-3	TRBV27	CASAPGEGSSTDTQYF	TGTGCCAGCGCACCCGGTGAGGGGTCTAGCACAGATACGCAGTATTTT
-	-	TRBJ2-5	TRBV6-6	CASSYSAGQETQYF	TGTGCCAGCAGTTACTCAGCAGGACAAGAGACCCAGTACTTC
-	-	TRBJ1-2	TRBV6-1	CASVDDGGYTF	TGTGCCAGCGTTGACGACGGCGGCTACACCTTC
once	TRBD2	TRBJ2-3	TRBV2	CASSGTSGPFDTQYF	TGTGCCAGCAGTGGGACTAGCGGACCATTTGATACGCAGTATTTT
-	-	TRBJ1-2	TRBV27	CASGQIRGLNGYTF	TGTGCCAGCGGTCAAATCAGGGGTCTCAATGGCTACACCTTC